A selection of T cell receptor beta chains follows, all from one sample in a study of blood T cell repertoires in COVID-19. TCRdb's copy holds only in-frame clones and misses some; the assay was immunoSEQ multiplex PCR. The data show approximately 63,000 clones, around 87% seen once. The specimen was peripheral blood. Receptors originate from a woman aged 55-70 years with COVID-19, enrolled during active disease. Each CDR3 is given with its conserved first and last residue. A D gene is named only where the DNA matches it firmly. Clone sizes are given selectively: once, few, many, or a class where the clone is expanded.

size: -; D: -; V: TRBV9; J: TRBJ1-2; CDR3: CASSVERGNYGYTF; DNA: TGTGCCAGCAGCGTAGAGAGGGGGAACTATGGCTACACCTTC
size: -; D: TRBD1; V: TRBV2; J: TRBJ1-1; CDR3: CASINRGRSEAFF; DNA: TGTGCCAGCATCAACAGGGGGCGGAGTGAAGCTTTCTTT
size: -; D: TRBD1; V: TRBV6-2/TRBV6-3; J: TRBJ1-6; CDR3: CASSYPGTGSSYNSPLHF; DNA: TGTGCCAGCAGTTACCCCGGGACAGGGAGCTCCTATAATTCACCCCTCCACTTT
size: -; D: -; V: TRBV5-1; J: TRBJ2-5; CDR3: CASSLAGSKETQYF; DNA: TGCGCCAGCAGCTTGGCAGGGTCAAAGGAGACCCAGTACTTC
size: -; D: -; V: TRBV9; J: TRBJ1-6; CDR3: CASSSNNSPLHF; DNA: TGTGCCAGCAGCTCTAATAATTCACCCCTCCACTTT
size: -; D: TRBD2; V: TRBV19; J: TRBJ2-1; CDR3: CASSISLAGGLRSYNEQFF; DNA: TGTGCCAGTAGTATTTCTCTAGCGGGAGGGTTACGCTCCTACAATGAGCAGTTCTTC
size: -; D: -; V: TRBV7-9; J: TRBJ2-3; CDR3: CASSLSLAGTDTQYF; DNA: TGTGCCAGCAGCTTGTCCCTGGCGGGTACGGATACGCAGTATTTT
size: once; D: TRBD1; V: TRBV5-6; J: TRBJ1-4; CDR3: CASRVGTGHEKLFF; DNA: TGTGCCAGCAGGGTCGGGACAGGCCATGAAAAACTGTTTTTT
size: -; D: -; V: TRBV5-6; J: TRBJ2-5; CDR3: CASSLAGRSETQYF; DNA: TGTGCCAGCAGCTTGGCCGGGAGAAGTGAGACCCAGTACTTC
size: -; D: -; V: TRBV20-1; J: TRBJ2-5; CDR3: CSASVLAVKETQYF; DNA: TGCAGTGCTAGTGTGCTAGCAGTTAAAGAGACCCAGTACTTC
size: -; D: -; V: TRBV24-1; J: TRBJ1-2; CDR3: CATSDLRQGAYGYTF; DNA: TGTGCCACCAGTGATTTGCGACAAGGGGCCTATGGCTACACCTTC
size: -; D: TRBD1; V: TRBV19; J: TRBJ1-3; CDR3: CASSTVGTGVGNTIYF; DNA: TGTGCCAGTAGTACAGTCGGGACAGGGGTCGGAAACACCATATATTTT
size: -; D: TRBD2; V: TRBV4-3; J: TRBJ2-7; CDR3: CASSQEWTSSYEQYF; DNA: TGCGCCAGCAGCCAAGAGTGGACTAGCTCCTACGAGCAGTACTTC
size: few; D: TRBD1; V: TRBV19; J: TRBJ2-7; CDR3: CASSSHAIRDRVINEQYF; DNA: TGTGCCAGTAGTTCACACGCAATCCGGGACAGGGTGATAAACGAGCAGTACTTC
size: -; D: -; V: TRBV18; J: TRBJ2-5; CDR3: CASSPYIKETQYF; DNA: TGTGCCAGCTCACCATATATAAAAGAGACCCAGTACTTC
size: -; D: TRBD1; V: TRBV18; J: TRBJ2-7; CDR3: CASSPGRGPYEQYF; DNA: TGTGCCAGCTCTCCCGGTAGGGGGCCCTACGAGCAGTACTTC
size: few; D: -; V: TRBV3-1/TRBV3-2; J: TRBJ2-3; CDR3: CASSQDPGSTDTQYF; DNA: TGTGCCAGCAGCCAAGATCCCGGGAGCACAGATACGCAGTATTTT
size: -; D: TRBD2; V: TRBV7-2; J: TRBJ2-7; CDR3: CASSLDTSGQYEQYF; DNA: TGTGCCAGCAGCTTAGACACTAGCGGGCAGTACGAGCAGTACTTC
size: few; D: -; V: TRBV9; J: TRBJ2-2; CDR3: CASSNRLANTGELFF; DNA: TGTGCCAGCAGCAACCGGCTAGCAAACACCGGGGAGCTGTTTTTT
size: few; D: TRBD2; V: TRBV7-2; J: TRBJ2-2; CDR3: CASSLVELAGGYTGELFF; DNA: TGTGCCAGCAGCTTAGTCGAACTAGCGGGAGGGTACACCGGGGAGCTGTTTTTT
size: -; D: TRBD1; V: TRBV27; J: TRBJ2-7; CDR3: CASSNGQGPGYEQYF; DNA: TGTGCCAGCAGTAATGGACAGGGCCCTGGCTACGAGCAGTACTTC
size: once; D: -; V: TRBV11-3; J: TRBJ1-5; CDR3: CASSLDINQPQHF; DNA: TGTGCCAGCAGCTTAGACATCAATCAGCCCCAGCATTTT
size: -; D: -; V: TRBV10-1; J: TRBJ1-1; CDR3: CASSRDIMNTEAFF; DNA: TGCGCCAGCAGTCGGGACATCATGAACACTGAAGCTTTCTTT
size: -; D: TRBD1; V: TRBV19; J: TRBJ1-5; CDR3: CASSIELGAGQGPVQPQHF; DNA: TGTGCCAGTAGTATAGAACTCGGGGCGGGACAGGGGCCGGTTCAGCCCCAGCATTTT
size: -; D: -; V: TRBV5-1; J: TRBJ1-1; CDR3: CASSLAGSLEAFF; DNA: TGCGCCAGCAGCTTGGCAGGGTCACTGGAAGCTTTCTTT